This T cell receptor beta chain was retrieved from a study of blood T cells in healthy people across ages. For the second PCR, which ran for roughly 7 to 11 cycles, a sample-barcoded 5' primer and a J-beta primer mix were used. TCRdb reprocessed the 5' RACE reads via MiXCR and lists one record per CDR3 protein. This table holds some 1.1 million distinct CDR3 sequences, 35% to 40% found once. The sequencing sample was made of blood. The TCR was taken from a man between 18 and 29 years old in good health.

The CDR3 DNA follows: TGTGCCAGCAGCTTTGGAGGGGAACAGAACATTCAGTACTTC. Translation gives CASSFGGEQNIQYF. V is TRBV7-2 and J is TRBJ2-4, with a possible D match to TRBD2 (6 bases). V was trimmed by 3 bases and J by 7 bases, leaving 13 bases between them. The germline gives CDR1 SGHTA, CDR2 FQGNSA. This CDR3 contains 14 residues.